Below are 18 T cell receptor beta chains sequenced from a single sample in a study of cytotoxic CD8 clonotypes in ibrutinib-treated CLL. Libraries were prepared by immunoSEQ multiplex PCR; TCRdb keeps only in-frame clonotypes and omits some of them. The sample has about 200,000 clones; more than 75% are singletons. The sequencing used PBMCs, collected after 12 months of ibrutinib treatment. The source is a human donor with chronic lymphocytic leukemia.

This sequence joins TRBV28 and TRBJ2-1, with D possibly being TRBD2 (6 bases). The germline gives CDR1 MDHEN, CDR2 SYDVKM. V dropped 2 bases and J dropped 5 bases, with 19 bases sitting between them. The CDR3 extends over 17 amino acids. CDR3 loop: CASSLGGLRTDDNEQFF. The CDR3 region has the DNA TGTGCCAGCAGTTTAGGGGGACTGCGGACTGATGACAATGAGCAGTTCTTC.

The chain combines TRBV6-5 with TRBJ2-7; TRBD2 agrees at 11 bases. The trim removed 0 bases at V and 4 bases at J, leaving 2 bases unmatched. The CDR3 runs 15 residues. In germline, CDR1 is MNHEY, CDR2 SVGAGI. In DNA form, the CDR3 reads TGTGCCAGCAGTTACTCCCGACTAGCGGGGTACGAGCAGTACTTC. Protein sequence: CASSYSRLAGYEQYF.

This sequence joins TRBV9 and TRBJ2-5; unclear D gene. CDR3 length equals 13 residues. Germline V gives CDR1 SGDLS, CDR2 YYNGEE. The germline V and J ends were trimmed by 0 bases and 5 bases, with 8 bases remaining between them. The CDR3: CASSVEGYETQYF. DNA of the CDR3: TGTGCCAGCAGCGTAGAAGGGTACGAGACCCAGTACTTC.

The gene calls are TRBV4-1 and TRBJ2-5; D not certain. This CDR3 is 13 amino acids long. The V and J ends lost 1 base and 5 bases respectively, with 8 bases between them. Germline loops: CDR1 MGHRA, CDR2 YSYEKL. The CDR3 sequence: CASSQVYGETQYF. CDR3 DNA: TGCGCCAGCAGCCAAGTCTATGGGGAGACCCAGTACTTC.

This clone occurred once. The chain is built from TRBV7-8 and TRBJ2-7; D gene ambiguous. CDR3 length equals 13 residues. V shed 5 bases and J shed 3 bases, with 11 bases lying between them. From germline, CDR1 is SGHVS and CDR2 FQNEAQ. The CDR3 bases are TGTGCCAGCAGCCACCGGGTAATCTACGAGCAGTACTTC. Its translation is CASSHRVIYEQYF.

The chain recombines TRBV20-1 with TRBJ2-5; D remains unclear. V was clipped by 5 bases and J by 3 bases, with 4 bases between them. CDR3 length: 10 residues. Germline V lookup: CDR1 DFQATT, CDR2 SNEGSKA (reference sequence). CDR3 nucleotide sequence: TGCAGTGCTTATAAAGAGACCCAGTACTTC. Translating it yields CSAYKETQYF.

This chain links TRBV29-1 with TRBJ2-7, with D possibly TRBD1 on 6 matching bases. Germline CDR1 is SQVTM and CDR2 is ANQGSEA. Trimming removed 7 bases from V and 3 bases from J, with 19 bases in between. The CDR3 contains 14 residues. CDR3 sequence: CSATGIPDFYEQYF. The CDR3 nucleotides read TGCAGCGCCACAGGGATTCCGGATTTCTACGAGCAGTACTTC.

This rearrangement joins TRBV5-4 to TRBJ1-2; 11 nucleotides line up with TRBD1. Germline V gene lookup returns CDR1 SGHNT and CDR2 YYREEE (reference sequence). V lost 3 bases to trimming and J lost 5 bases; unmatched junction nucleotides: 3. The CDR3 has 14 amino acids. The CDR3 reads CASSYRDRGYGYTF. The CDR3 nucleotides read TGTGCCAGCAGCTATCGGGACAGGGGGTATGGCTACACCTTC.

This sequence joins TRBV5-6 and TRBJ2-5; D may match TRBD1 or TRBD2 (5 bases each). CDR3 length equals 13 residues. Trimming shortened V by 0 bases and J by 4 bases, and 7 bases separated the two germline ends. Germline V CDR1 and CDR2: SGHDT, YYEEEE. CDR3: CASSLAGTETQYF. The CDR3 DNA reads TGTGCCAGCAGCTTGGCTGGGACAGAGACCCAGTACTTC.

The chain links TRBV6-5 to TRBJ2-3; D is possibly TRBD1 (6 bases). CDR3 length equals 15 residues. Germline-derived CDR1 and CDR2 are MNHEY and SVGAGI. The V end lost 6 bases, the J end lost 2 bases, and 15 bases lay between the germline ends. CDR3 nucleotides: TGTGCCAGCAGCACAGGGCCGACTCTCACAGATACGCAGTATTTT. Translation gives CASSTGPTLTDTQYF.

This chain links TRBV6-6 with TRBJ1-3; the D is unclear. This CDR3 region has 14 residues. Germline assignment: CDR1 MNHNY and CDR2 SVGAGI (reference sequence). V gave up 0 bases and J gave up 0 bases, with 3 bases separating them. Written as DNA, the CDR3 is TGTGCCAGCAGTTACTCGTACTCTGGAAACACCATATATTTT. Its protein product is CASSYSYSGNTIYF.

The genes are TRBV10-1 and TRBJ2-1; 10 nucleotides line up with TRBD1. Losses at the gene ends were 3 bases for V and 6 bases for J; bases not matched to a gene: 5. This CDR3 has 15 amino acids. Per germline, CDR1 WNHNN and CDR2 SYGVQD (reference sequence). The CDR3 bases are TGCGCCAGCAGTGAACGGGACAGGGGCTTCAATGAGCAGTTCTTC. Residues: CASSERDRGFNEQFF.

V usage is TRBV19 and J usage is TRBJ1-4; tentative D call: TRBD1 (6 bases). V shed 3 bases and J shed 7 bases, with 6 bases lying between them. CDR1 LNHDA and CDR2 SQIVND come from the germline V gene (reference sequence). The CDR3 runs 12 residues. CDR3 residues: CASSMDSEKLFF. The CDR3 DNA reads as TGTGCCAGTAGTATGGACAGTGAAAAACTGTTTTTT.

The genes are TRBV6-4 and TRBJ2-5; the D gene is possibly TRBD2 (6 bases). V was cut by 4 bases and J by 1 base, with 10 bases left in between. Per germline, CDR1 MRHNA and CDR2 SNTAGT. This CDR3 spans 14 amino acids. The CDR3 DNA sequence: TGTGCCAGCAGTGCTTCAGCGGGCCAAGAGACCCAGTACTTC. Protein sequence: CASSASAGQETQYF.

The chain couples TRBV6-5 to TRBJ2-7; 7 positions agree with TRBD1. The CDR3 is 13 amino acids. J gave up 2 bases and V 4 bases, and 2 bases lay outside the gene matches. The germline V gene encodes CDR1 MNHEY and CDR2 SVGAGI. The CDR3 loop reads CASSWDSTYEQYF. In DNA form, the CDR3 reads TGTGCCAGCAGTTGGGACAGCACCTACGAGCAGTACTTC.

This clone showed up just a few times. Distinct nucleotide sequences in the sample also encode this CDR3. The V call is TRBV5-4, the J call TRBJ2-5, with 10 bases that match TRBD1. CDR1 and CDR2 from the germline V gene are SGHNT and YYREEE (reference sequence). The CDR3 is 14 amino acids. V shed 5 bases, J shed 5 bases, and the junction held 6 bases outside the gene matches. CDR3 amino acids: CASSRQGAVETQYF. CDR3 nucleotide sequence: TGTGCCAGCAGTCGACAGGGGGCAGTGGAGACCCAGTACTTC.

The chain is built from TRBV28 and TRBJ1-2; 8 bases map to TRBD1. This CDR3 comprises 15 residues. V trimming: 2 bases; J trimming: 8 bases; junction bases outside the gene matches: 10. Germline lookup yields CDR1 MDHEN and CDR2 SYDVKM. The CDR3 DNA follows: TGTGCCAGCAGTTTAATGGGACAGGAGATTTGGGGCTACACCTTC. Its protein product is CASSLMGQEIWGYTF.

This sequence joins TRBV2 and TRBJ2-7, with 8 bases aligning to TRBD2. Germline V gene lookup returns CDR1 SNHLY and CDR2 FYNNEI. Trimming removed 9 bases from V and 4 bases from J; junction bases left unmatched: 8. The CDR3 spans 13 residues. The CDR3 DNA is TGTGCCAGTGAGCTAGCGGGTAATTACGAGCAGTACTTC. Protein: CASELAGNYEQYF.